Below, 2 T cell receptor beta chains from the same sample are listed, as sequenced in a study of read filtering for tumor transcriptome and immune sequencing. The library was built from roughly 400 ng RNA with molecular barcoded adaptors for alpha/delta and beta/gamma chains. Via MiXCR, TCRdb re-called the reads, giving one row per CDR3 protein. The data contain under 60,000 distinct CDR3 sequences, approximately 19% of them seen just once; the ten biggest clones take up approximately 15%. Sequenced input: a population of CD138-negative cells sorted from bone marrow. All receptors derive from a donor older than 35 with multiple myeloma.

This clonotype was found many times. The chain carries TRBV20-1 and TRBJ2-7; D gene unclear. CDR1 and CDR2 (germline): DFQATT, SNEGSKA (reference sequence). CDR3 size: 15 residues. Trimming cost V 5 bases and J 0 bases, with 17 bases left between them. The CDR3 region has the DNA TGCAGTGCTCGCCGTGGAACGACGAGCTCCTACGAGCAGTACTTC. Its protein product is CSARRGTTSSYEQYF.

This clonotype occurred many times. J is TRBJ2-3 and V is TRBV5-1; 8 bases are a match to TRBD1. The CDR3 totals 16 residues. Unmatched junction bases numbered 4, after V lost 0 bases and J lost 1 base. Germline V gene data show CDR1 as SGHRS and CDR2 as YFSETQ. This CDR3 reads CASSLDPGQGTDTQYF. DNA for the CDR3: TGCGCCAGCAGCTTGGACCCGGGACAGGGCACAGATACGCAGTATTTT.